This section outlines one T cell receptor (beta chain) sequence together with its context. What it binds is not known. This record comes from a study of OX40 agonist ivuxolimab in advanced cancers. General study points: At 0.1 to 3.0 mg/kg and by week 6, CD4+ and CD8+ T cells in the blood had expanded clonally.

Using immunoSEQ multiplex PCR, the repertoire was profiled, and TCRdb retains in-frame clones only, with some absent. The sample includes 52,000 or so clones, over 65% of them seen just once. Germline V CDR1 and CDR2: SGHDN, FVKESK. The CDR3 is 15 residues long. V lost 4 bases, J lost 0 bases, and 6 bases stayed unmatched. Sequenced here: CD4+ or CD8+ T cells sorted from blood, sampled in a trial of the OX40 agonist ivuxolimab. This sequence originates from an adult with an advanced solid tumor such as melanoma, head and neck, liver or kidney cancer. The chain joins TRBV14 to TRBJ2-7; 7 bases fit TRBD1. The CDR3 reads CASSRQGFGSYEQYF. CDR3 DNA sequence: TGTGCCAGCAGCCGACAGGGTTTCGGCTCCTACGAGCAGTACTTC.